This TCR beta chain is from a study of cytomegalovirus exposure and HLA in healthy donors. Study conclusions and caveats: The classifier was said to identify cytomegalovirus status with high specificity and sensitivity. Earlier analysis yielded a pattern in which most TCR beta V segments were productive about 87% or about 30% of the time.

60 Vbeta and 13 Jbeta primers were used in PCR. The method was immunoSEQ multiplex PCR; TCRdb's version includes in-frame clones alone and lacks a portion of them. The data show about 160,000 clones, approximately 80% seen once. Regarding this clone: Its antigen is not identified.

The clonotype was recovered from a woman aged 50 to 60 in good health and CMV-seronegative. Sequencing used PBMCs.

CDR3 region: CASSSQGAEQPQHF. In DNA form, the CDR3 reads TGTGCCAGCAGTTCCCAAGGGGCAGAACAGCCCCAGCATTTT. The chain links TRBV6-6 to TRBJ1-5; maybe TRBD1 (5 bases). The V gene's germline CDR1 is MNHNY and CDR2 SVGAGI (reference sequence). Trimming pared 4 bases from V and 7 bases from J, leaving 14 bases between. CDR3 length equals 14 residues.